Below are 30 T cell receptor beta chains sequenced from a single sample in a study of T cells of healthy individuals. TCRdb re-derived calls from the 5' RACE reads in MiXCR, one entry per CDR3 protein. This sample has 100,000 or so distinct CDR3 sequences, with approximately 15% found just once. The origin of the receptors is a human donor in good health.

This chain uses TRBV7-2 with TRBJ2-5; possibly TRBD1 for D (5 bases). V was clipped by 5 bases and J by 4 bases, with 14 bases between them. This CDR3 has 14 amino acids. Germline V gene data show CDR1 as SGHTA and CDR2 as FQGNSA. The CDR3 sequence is CASSPVRVGETQYF. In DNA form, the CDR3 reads TGTGCCAGCAGCCCGGTCAGGGTTGGAGAGACCCAGTACTTC.

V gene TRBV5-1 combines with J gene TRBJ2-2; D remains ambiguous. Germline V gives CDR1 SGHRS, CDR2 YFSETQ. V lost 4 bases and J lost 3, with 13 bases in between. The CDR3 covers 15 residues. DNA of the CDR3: TGCGCCAGCAGCGAGTACGGCGGTGACACCGGGGAGCTGTTTTTT. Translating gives CASSEYGGDTGELFF.

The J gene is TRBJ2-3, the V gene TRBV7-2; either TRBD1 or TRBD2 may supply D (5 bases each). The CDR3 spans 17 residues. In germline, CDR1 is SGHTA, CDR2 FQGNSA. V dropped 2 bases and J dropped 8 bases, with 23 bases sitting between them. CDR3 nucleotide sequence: TGTGCCAGCAGCTTAATGACTTGGCAGCTGGTGGGGACTACGCAGTATTTT. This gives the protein CASSLMTWQLVGTTQYF.

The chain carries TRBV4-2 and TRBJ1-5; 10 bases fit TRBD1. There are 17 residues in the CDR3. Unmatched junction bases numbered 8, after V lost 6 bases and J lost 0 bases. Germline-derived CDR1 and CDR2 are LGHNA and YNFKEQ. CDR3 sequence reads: CASSQTGGPYSNQPQHF. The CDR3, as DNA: TGTGCCAGCAGTCAGACAGGGGGCCCATATAGCAATCAGCCCCAGCATTTT.

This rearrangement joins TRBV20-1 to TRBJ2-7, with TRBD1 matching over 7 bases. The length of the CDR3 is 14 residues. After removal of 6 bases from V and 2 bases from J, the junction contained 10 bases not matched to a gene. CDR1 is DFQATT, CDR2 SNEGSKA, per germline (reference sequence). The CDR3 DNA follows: TGCAGTGCAGAAAAGGGGGCCAGGACCTACGAGCAGTACTTC. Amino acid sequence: CSAEKGARTYEQYF.

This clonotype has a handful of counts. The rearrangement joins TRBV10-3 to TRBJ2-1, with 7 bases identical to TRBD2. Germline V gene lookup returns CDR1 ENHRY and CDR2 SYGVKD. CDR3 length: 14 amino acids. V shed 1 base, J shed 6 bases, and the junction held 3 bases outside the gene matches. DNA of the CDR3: TGTGCCATCAGTGAGTTAGCGGGCCGCAATGAGCAGTTCTTC. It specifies CAISELAGRNEQFF.

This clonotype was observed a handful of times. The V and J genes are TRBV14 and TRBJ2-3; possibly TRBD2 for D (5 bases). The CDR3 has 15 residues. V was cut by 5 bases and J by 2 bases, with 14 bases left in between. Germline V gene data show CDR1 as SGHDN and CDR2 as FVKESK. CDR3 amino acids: CASSVGLQLTDTQYF. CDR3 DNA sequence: TGTGCCAGCAGCGTAGGACTCCAACTCACAGATACGCAGTATTTT.

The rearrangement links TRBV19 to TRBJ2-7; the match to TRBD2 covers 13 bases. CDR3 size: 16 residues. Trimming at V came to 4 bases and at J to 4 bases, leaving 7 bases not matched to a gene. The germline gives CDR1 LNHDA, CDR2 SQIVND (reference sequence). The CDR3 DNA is TGTGCCAGTAGTACGTCACTAGCGGGAGGGCTGTACGAGCAGTACTTC. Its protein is CASSTSLAGGLYEQYF.

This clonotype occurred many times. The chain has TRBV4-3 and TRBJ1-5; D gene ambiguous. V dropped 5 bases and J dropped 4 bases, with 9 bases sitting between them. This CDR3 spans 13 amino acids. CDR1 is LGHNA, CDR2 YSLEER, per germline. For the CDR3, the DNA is TGCGCCAGCAGCGCCCGTCGAAATCAGCCCCAGCATTTT. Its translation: CASSARRNQPQHF.

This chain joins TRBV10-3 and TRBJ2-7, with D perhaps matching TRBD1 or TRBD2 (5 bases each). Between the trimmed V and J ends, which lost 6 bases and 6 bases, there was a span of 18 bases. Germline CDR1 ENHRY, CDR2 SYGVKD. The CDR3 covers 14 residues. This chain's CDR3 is CAISSGTAFGEQYF. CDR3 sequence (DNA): TGTGCCATCAGCTCCGGGACCGCTTTTGGCGAGCAGTACTTC.

Here the CDR3 reads CAIRKKAGVTETQYF. The CDR3 DNA follows: TGTGCCATCAGAAAAAAAGCGGGTGTCACGGAGACCCAGTACTTC. The J gene is TRBJ2-5, the V gene TRBV10-3; D might be TRBD2 (6 bases). Germline V CDR1 and CDR2: ENHRY, SYGVKD. The length of the CDR3 is 15 residues. V was clipped by 6 bases and J by 5 bases, with 19 bases between them.

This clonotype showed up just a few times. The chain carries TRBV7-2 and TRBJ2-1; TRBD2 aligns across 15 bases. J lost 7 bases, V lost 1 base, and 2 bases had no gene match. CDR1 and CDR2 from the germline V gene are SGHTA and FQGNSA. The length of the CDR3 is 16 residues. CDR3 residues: CASSLVGTSGGNEQFF. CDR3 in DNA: TGTGCCAGCAGCTTAGTGGGGACTAGCGGGGGGAATGAGCAGTTCTTC.

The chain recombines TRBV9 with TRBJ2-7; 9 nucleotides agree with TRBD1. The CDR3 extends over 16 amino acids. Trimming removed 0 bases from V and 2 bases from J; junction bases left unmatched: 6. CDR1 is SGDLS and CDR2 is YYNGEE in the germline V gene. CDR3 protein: CASSVGSDRGTYEQYF. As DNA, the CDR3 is TGTGCCAGCAGCGTAGGCTCCGACAGGGGGACCTACGAGCAGTACTTC. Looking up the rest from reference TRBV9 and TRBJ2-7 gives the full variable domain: DSGVTQTPKHLITATGQRVTLRCSPRSGDLSVYWYQQSLDQGLQFLIQYYNGEERAKGNILERFSAQQFPDLHSELNLSSLELGDSALYFCASSVGSDRGTYEQYFGPGTRLTVT.

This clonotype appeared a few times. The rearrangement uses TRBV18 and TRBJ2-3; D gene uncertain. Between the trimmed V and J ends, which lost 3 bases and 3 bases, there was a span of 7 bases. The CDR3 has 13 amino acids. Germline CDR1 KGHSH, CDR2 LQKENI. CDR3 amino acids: CASSPLETDTQYF. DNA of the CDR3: TGTGCCAGCTCACCTTTAGAGACAGATACGCAGTATTTT.

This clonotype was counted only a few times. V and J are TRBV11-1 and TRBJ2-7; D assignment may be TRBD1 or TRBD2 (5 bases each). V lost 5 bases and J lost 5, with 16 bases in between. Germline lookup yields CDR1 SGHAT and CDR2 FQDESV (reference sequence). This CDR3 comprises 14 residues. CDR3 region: CASSPGHPEDEQYF. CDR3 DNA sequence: TGTGCCAGCAGCCCAGGGCACCCGGAGGACGAGCAGTACTTC.

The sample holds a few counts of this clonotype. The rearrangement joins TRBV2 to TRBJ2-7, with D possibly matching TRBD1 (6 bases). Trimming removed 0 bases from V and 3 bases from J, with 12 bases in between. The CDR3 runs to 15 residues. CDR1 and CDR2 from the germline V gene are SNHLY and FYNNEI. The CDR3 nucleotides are TGTGCCAGCAGTGAAGCCAGGGGTCGGGTCTACGAGCAGTACTTC. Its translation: CASSEARGRVYEQYF.

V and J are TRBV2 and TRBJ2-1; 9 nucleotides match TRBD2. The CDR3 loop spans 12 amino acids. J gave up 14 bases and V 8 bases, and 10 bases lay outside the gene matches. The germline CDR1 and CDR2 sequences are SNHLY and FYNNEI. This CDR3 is CASRGLARGEFF. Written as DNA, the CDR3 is TGTGCCAGCCGAGGACTAGCGAGGGGGGAGTTCTTC.

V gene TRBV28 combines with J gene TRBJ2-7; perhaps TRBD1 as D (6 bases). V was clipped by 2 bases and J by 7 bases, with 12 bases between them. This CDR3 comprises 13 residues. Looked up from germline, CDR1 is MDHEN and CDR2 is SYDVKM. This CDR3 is CASSLATGKEQYF. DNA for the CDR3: TGTGCCAGCAGTTTAGCCACAGGGAAAGAGCAGTACTTC.

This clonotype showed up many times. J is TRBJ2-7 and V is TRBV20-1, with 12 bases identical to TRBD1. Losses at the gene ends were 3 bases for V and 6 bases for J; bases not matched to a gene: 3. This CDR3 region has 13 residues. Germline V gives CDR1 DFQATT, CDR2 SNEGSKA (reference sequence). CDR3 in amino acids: CSARPGQGAEQYF. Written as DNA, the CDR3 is TGCAGTGCTAGGCCGGGACAGGGGGCCGAGCAGTACTTC.

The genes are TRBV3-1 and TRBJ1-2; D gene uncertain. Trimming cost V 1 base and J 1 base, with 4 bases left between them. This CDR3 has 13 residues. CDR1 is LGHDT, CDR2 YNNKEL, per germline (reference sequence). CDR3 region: CASSQAVNYGYTF. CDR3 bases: TGTGCCAGCAGCCAAGCGGTTAACTATGGCTACACCTTC.

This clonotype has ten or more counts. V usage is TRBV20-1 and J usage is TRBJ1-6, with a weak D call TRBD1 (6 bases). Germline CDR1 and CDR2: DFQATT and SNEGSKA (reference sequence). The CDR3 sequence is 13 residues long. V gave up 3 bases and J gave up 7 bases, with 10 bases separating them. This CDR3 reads CSARRQGNSPLHF. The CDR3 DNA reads TGCAGTGCTAGGCGGCAGGGGAATTCACCCCTCCACTTT.

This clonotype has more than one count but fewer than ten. This CDR3 reads CSATTTSGLAGETQYF. The CDR3 region has the DNA TGCAGTGCTACTACGACTAGCGGGCTTGCGGGCGAGACCCAGTACTTC. The V gene is TRBV20-1, the J gene TRBJ2-5; 10 nucleotides agree with TRBD2. After removal of 4 bases from V and 5 bases from J, the junction contained 13 bases not matched to a gene. The germline gives CDR1 DFQATT, CDR2 SNEGSKA (reference sequence). This CDR3 is built from 16 residues.

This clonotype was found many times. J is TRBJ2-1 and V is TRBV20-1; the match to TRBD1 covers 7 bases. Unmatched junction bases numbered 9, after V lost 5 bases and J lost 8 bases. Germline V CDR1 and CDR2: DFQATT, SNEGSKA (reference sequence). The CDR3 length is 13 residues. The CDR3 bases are TGCAGTGCTCGACAGGGTGGAATGGATGAGCAGTTCTTC. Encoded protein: CSARQGGMDEQFF.

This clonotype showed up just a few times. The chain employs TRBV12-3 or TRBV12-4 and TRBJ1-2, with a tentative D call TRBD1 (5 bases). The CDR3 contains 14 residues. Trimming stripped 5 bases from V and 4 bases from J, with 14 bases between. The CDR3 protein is CASSREGDSYGYTF. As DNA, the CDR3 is TGTGCCAGCAGTCGCGAAGGTGACAGCTATGGCTACACCTTC.

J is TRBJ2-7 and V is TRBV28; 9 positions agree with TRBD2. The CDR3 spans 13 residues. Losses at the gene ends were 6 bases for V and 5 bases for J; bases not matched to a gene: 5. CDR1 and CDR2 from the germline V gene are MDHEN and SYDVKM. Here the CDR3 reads CASRLSGGDEQYF. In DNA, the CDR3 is TGTGCCAGCAGACTTAGCGGGGGAGACGAGCAGTACTTC.

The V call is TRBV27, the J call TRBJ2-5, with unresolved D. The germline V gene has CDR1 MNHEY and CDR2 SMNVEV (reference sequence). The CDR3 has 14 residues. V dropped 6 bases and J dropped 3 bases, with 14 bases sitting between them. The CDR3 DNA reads TGTGCCAGCAGCCCCTTTGGTACTGAAGAGACCCAGTACTTC. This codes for CASSPFGTEETQYF.

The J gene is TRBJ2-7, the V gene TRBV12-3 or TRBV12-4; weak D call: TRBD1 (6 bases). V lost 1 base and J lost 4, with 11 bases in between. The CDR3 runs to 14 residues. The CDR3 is CASSLDRDLYEQYF. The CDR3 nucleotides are TGTGCCAGCAGTTTAGACAGGGATTTATACGAGCAGTACTTC.

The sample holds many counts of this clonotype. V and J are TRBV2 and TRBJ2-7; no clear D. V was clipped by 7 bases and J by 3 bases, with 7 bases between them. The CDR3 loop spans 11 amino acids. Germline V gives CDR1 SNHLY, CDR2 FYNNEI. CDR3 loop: CASNSFYEQYF. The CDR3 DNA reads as TGTGCCAGCAACTCGTTCTACGAGCAGTACTTC. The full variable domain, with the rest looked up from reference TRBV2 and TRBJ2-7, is EPEVTQTPSHQVTQMGQEVILRCVPISNHLYFYWYRQILGQKVEFLVSFYNNEISEKSEIFDDQFSVERPDGSNFTLKIRSTKLEDSAMYFCASNSFYEQYFGPGTRLTVT.

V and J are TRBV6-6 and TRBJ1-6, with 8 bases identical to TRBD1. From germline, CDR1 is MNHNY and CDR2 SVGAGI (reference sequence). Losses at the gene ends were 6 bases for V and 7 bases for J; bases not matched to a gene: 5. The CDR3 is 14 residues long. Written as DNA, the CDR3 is TGTGCCAGCAGACGGACAGGGTCGAATTCACCCCTCCACTTT. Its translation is CASRRTGSNSPLHF.

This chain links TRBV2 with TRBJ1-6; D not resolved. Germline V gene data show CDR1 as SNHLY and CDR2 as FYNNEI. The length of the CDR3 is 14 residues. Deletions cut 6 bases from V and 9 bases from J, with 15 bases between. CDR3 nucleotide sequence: TGTGCCAGCAGGGTCGGACGGGCAGGTTCACCCCTCCACTTT. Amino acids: CASRVGRAGSPLHF.